This TCR beta chain was obtained from a study of CD8+ T cells in alopecia areata. In each case, RNA was isolated and then reverse transcribed into cDNA as the sequencing template. The assay was immunoSEQ multiplex PCR, and TCRdb's table has in-frame clones only and misses some. This table holds about 160,000 clones, 55% to 75% found once. V gave up 2 bases and J gave up 4 bases, with 8 bases separating them. Germline V gives CDR1 GTSNPN, CDR2 SVGIG (reference sequence). The CDR3 extends over 12 amino acids. Stated treatment: oral pan-JAK inhibitor, 5-10 mg twice daily. Those with alopecia areata gave lesional scalp punch biopsies and peripheral blood. With regard to this clone: Its antigen is undetermined.

Study-level findings and limits: Because of a solitary nonresponder, the connection of baseline CD8+ expansion to response stays uncertain. Scalp clonality and expanded CD8+ clones among the top 100 were significantly decreased by tofacitinib. Persistence of many expanded lesional clones was seen in scalp and blood during tofacitinib.

The chain links TRBV30 to TRBJ1-2; D is unclear. Here the sequenced sample was CD4+ T cells sorted from blood, taken at week 24, from a patient treated with tofacitinib. This TCR was recovered from a human donor with alopecia areata. CDR3 region: CAWSPGTYGYTF. In DNA, the CDR3 is TGTGCCTGGAGTCCAGGTACCTATGGCTACACCTTC.